The entry below describes one T cell receptor (beta chain). Original methodology: Amplifying reference gene primers gave estimates of nucleated cell counts. Clones were read by immunoSEQ multiplex PCR, and TCRdb kept only the in-frame ones, dropping some. V, J and clone size are those of that table, while D and trimming were read from the DNA. The table shows about 300,000 clones, with 70% to 85% occurring only once. The data were taken from a study of blood T cell repertoires in COVID-19. The overall study: Sample material is recorded as cDNA or gDNA derived from T cells, B-cell-depleted T cells, or PBMCs.

Seattle-derived patients entered the study during active infection and were followed longitudinally. Germline CDR1 and CDR2: SGHDN and FVKESK. This CDR3 has 14 residues. Trimming left V 4 bases short and J 7 bases short, with 16 bases between. Sequenced input: peripheral blood. The receptor was isolated from a human donor with COVID-19, enrolled during active disease. The donor label of this sample is uncertain. This chain links TRBV14 with TRBJ1-2; D is perhaps TRBD1 (5 bases). CDR3 sequence reads: CASSPPGRAFGYTF. In nucleotides, the CDR3 is TGTGCCAGCAGCCCGCCTGGCAGGGCTTTTGGCTACACCTTC. Using reference TRBV14 and TRBJ1-2 for the parts outside the CDR3, the full variable domain is EAGVTQFPSHSVIEKGQTVTLRCDPISGHDNLYWYRRVMGKEIKFLLHFVKESKQDESGMPNNRFLAERTGGTYSTLKVQPAELEDSGVYFCASSPPGRAFGYTFGSGTRLTVV.